A single sample is the source of the 29 T cell receptor beta chains below, sequenced in a study of T cell clonality in common variable immunodeficiency. Method: immunoSEQ multiplex PCR; TCRdb's copy keeps in-frame clones and lacks some. The table records about 35,000 clones without singletons, the ten largest covering 3% to 4.5%. Sequencing was carried out using peripheral blood mononuclear cells. These TCRs come from a person between 18 and 75 years old in good health.

The sample holds many counts of this clone. From the germline J gene comes the end of the CDR3, since the read stops 3 residues before it. V is TRBV5-6 and J is TRBJ2-1; TRBD1 matches at 7 bases. The CDR3 spans 14 residues. Germline V CDR1 and CDR2: SGHDT, YYEEEE. The ends lost 4 bases at V and 7 bases at J; junction bases unmatched: 8. The chain's CDR3 is CASSVTGTKNEQFF. The part of the CDR3 DNA that was read is TGTGCCAGCAGCGTGACAGGGACCAAAAATGAG.

Comment on this clone: Mismatch with germline at one junction end may stem from a read error. The read finishes 3 residues shy of the CDR3 end, and the germline J gene is used to complete it. J is TRBJ2-7 and V is TRBV11-2, with D maybe TRBD1 (5 bases). Germline V gene data show CDR1 as SGHAT and CDR2 as FQNNGV. This CDR3 region has 14 residues. The sequenced part of the CDR3 DNA is TGTGCCTGCAGTTCCGTGACAGACAGTTACGAG. Its translation: CACSSVTDSYE. The full CDR3 sequence reads CACSSVTDSYEQYF.

This clone was observed many times. The CDR3 DNA, read in part, is TGTGCCAGCAGCTTAGGGCCCAGTTCTCCCTACGAG. Its translation: CASSLGPSSPYE. The complete CDR3 reads CASSLGPSSPYEQYF. The chain links TRBV11-2 to TRBJ2-7; D is ambiguous. The read ends 3 residues before the CDR3 terminus; that terminus is restored from the germline J gene. Germline assignment: CDR1 SGHAT and CDR2 FQNNGV. Trimming took 1 base from V and 2 from J, leaving 12 bases between them. The CDR3 runs 15 residues.

In its sample, this clone was seen many times. The CDR3 end falls 3 residues outside the read, so it is completed with the germline J gene. V usage is TRBV7-9 and J usage is TRBJ2-2; 10 nucleotides agree with TRBD1. The J segment lost 6 bases and the V segment lost 6 bases, leaving 7 bases of the junction unmatched. This CDR3 has 15 amino acids. Germline V gives CDR1 SEHNR, CDR2 FQNEAQ (reference sequence). CDR3 in amino acids: CASSPGQGNAGELFF. The CDR3 DNA, read in part, is TGTGCCAGCAGTCCGGGACAGGGGAATGCCGGGGAG.

This clone has more than one count but fewer than ten. Coverage ceases 3 residues before the CDR3 finishes, and the germline J gene fills in the end. This chain joins TRBV6-2 or TRBV6-3 and TRBJ1-2; TRBD1 might be the D (5 bases). The CDR3 runs 12 residues. Germline values: CDR1 MNHEY, CDR2 SVGEGT. The sequenced CDR3 bases are TGTGCCAGCGGTCAGGGAATAAACATC. Its protein is CASGQGINI. The entire CDR3 reads CASGQGINIYTF.

Comment on this clone: The read ends 3 residues before the CDR3 terminus; that terminus is restored from the germline J gene. This chain links TRBV20-1 with TRBJ2-5; 7 positions match TRBD2. V dropped 2 bases and J dropped 5; count of bases not matched to a gene: 8. The CDR3 sequence is 14 residues long. CDR1 DFQATT and CDR2 SNEGSKA come from the germline V gene (reference sequence). The covered CDR3 bases are TGCAGTGCTAGATCGTATAGGGAGGGGGAGACC. It specifies CSARSYREGET. The whole CDR3 sequence is CSARSYREGETQYF.

This clone was picked up a small number of times. The read ends 3 residues before the CDR3 terminus; that terminus is restored from the germline J gene. The gene calls are TRBV11-3 and TRBJ2-7; D possibly corresponds to TRBD1 (5 bases). This CDR3 is built from 14 residues. Germline-derived CDR1 and CDR2 are SGHNT and YENEEA. V gave up 5 bases and J gave up 4 bases, with 15 bases separating them. The CDR3 region is CASSQGLHAYEQYF. The covered CDR3 bases are TGTGCCAGCAGCCAGGGCCTCCATGCTTACGAG.

This clone appeared many times. The sequence runs out 3 residues before the end of the CDR3; the remainder is reconstructed from the germline J gene. V and J are TRBV4-1 and TRBJ2-2, with D possibly matching TRBD2 (6 bases). The V end was cut by 2 bases, the J end by 4 bases, with 14 bases between. CDR1 and CDR2 from the germline V gene are MGHRA and YSYEKL. The CDR3 totals 16 residues. CDR3 sequence: CASSQPFRGGTGELFF. The CDR3 DNA, read in part, is TGCGCCAGCAGCCAACCGTTTAGGGGAGGCACCGGGGAG.

The sample holds many counts of this clone. The read ends 3 residues shy of where the CDR3 ends; the end is completed using the germline J gene. This chain uses TRBV9 with TRBJ2-3; no firm D call. Deletions cut 0 bases from V and 3 bases from J, with 20 bases between. CDR3 length: 18 amino acids. Per the germline V gene, CDR1 is SGDLS and CDR2 is YYNGEE. CDR3 amino acids: CASSVANSQVFSTDTQYF. The CDR3 bases that were read are TGTGCCAGCAGCGTAGCTAACAGCCAGGTTTTTTCGACAGATACG. Variable domain in full (rest from reference TRBV9 and TRBJ2-3): DSGVTQTPKHLITATGQRVTLRCSPRSGDLSVYWYQQSLDQGLQFLIQYYNGEERAKGNILERFSAQQFPDLHSELNLSSLELGDSALYFCASSVANSQVFSTDTQYFGPGTRLTVL.

This clone was observed a few times. This chain's CDR3 is CASSLVGSYGYTF. The part of the CDR3 DNA that was read is TGTGCCAGCAGCTTAGTGGGCTCCTATGGC. This sequence joins TRBV7-9 and TRBJ1-2; no reliable D call. The read halts 3 residues ahead of the CDR3 end, with the missing end drawn from the germline J gene. V lost 1 base, J lost 4 bases, and 7 bases lay in between. The CDR3 has 13 amino acids. From germline, CDR1 is SEHNR and CDR2 FQNEAQ (reference sequence).

This clone was recorded at least ten times. The read halts 3 residues ahead of the CDR3 end, with the missing end drawn from the germline J gene. V is TRBV11-2 and J is TRBJ2-3; D may be TRBD2 (6 bases). From germline, CDR1 is SGHAT and CDR2 FQNNGV. The CDR3 is made up of 15 amino acids. Trimming took off 3 bases at V and 3 bases at J, with 13 bases between the two ends. CDR3 loop: CASSFSGGETDTQYF. The covered CDR3 bases are TGTGCCAGCAGCTTTTCCGGGGGTGAAACAGATACG.

This clone was seen at least ten times. This chain's CDR3 is CASSATGGVEETQYF. The sequenced CDR3 bases are TGCGCCAGCAGCGCTACAGGGGGCGTCGAGGAGACC. The V and J genes are TRBV5-1 and TRBJ2-5; the match to TRBD1 covers 9 bases. Read coverage stops 3 residues before the CDR3 terminus; the germline J gene supplies the remainder. CDR3 length equals 15 residues. Germline V gene lookup returns CDR1 SGHRS and CDR2 YFSETQ. The ends lost 4 bases at V and 5 bases at J; junction bases unmatched: 9.

As for this clone: The CDR3 goes on 3 residues after the read ends, and that part is filled in from the germline J gene. The chain joins TRBV19 to TRBJ2-1, with TRBD2 as a possible D gene (6 bases). The V end lost 2 bases, the J end lost 4 bases, and 12 bases lay between the germline ends. This CDR3 has 15 amino acids. The germline V gene has CDR1 LNHDA and CDR2 SQIVND (reference sequence). CDR3 sequence reads: CASSIQGGEYNEQFF. Incomplete CDR3 DNA: TGTGCCAGTAGTATACAGGGAGGCGAGTACAATGAG.

In this sample, this clone turned up a few times. The CDR3 extends 3 residues past the end of the read, so its final part is completed from the germline J gene. The chain has TRBV19 and TRBJ1-6; TRBD1 is a possible D gene (6 bases). The CDR3 contains 15 residues. The ends were cut back, 6 bases at V and 9 bases at J, with 18 bases in the middle. Germline CDR1 reads LNHDA; CDR2 reads SQIVND (reference sequence). The CDR3 bases that were read are TGTGCCAGTAGACACGACAGGTCCAATAGTTCACCC. Translating it yields CASRHDRSNSSP. The whole CDR3 is CASRHDRSNSSPLHF.

Ten or more counts support this clone. Read data end 3 residues before the CDR3 end; the end is taken from the germline J gene. The chain combines TRBV20-1 with TRBJ2-7; 12 bases are a match to TRBD2. CDR3 size: 15 residues. Germline CDR1 and CDR2: DFQATT and SNEGSKA (reference sequence). The ends lost 3 bases at V and 0 bases at J; junction bases unmatched: 3. The CDR3 bases that were read are TGCAGTGCTAGTCTAGCGGGGGGGAACTCCTACGAG. It codes for CSASLAGGNSYE. The whole CDR3 region reads CSASLAGGNSYEQYF.

This clone was found many times. The CDR3 DNA, read in part, is TGCGCCAGCAGTTCACAGCCCAGCACAGATACG. This gives the protein CASSSQPSTDT. The whole CDR3 is CASSSQPSTDTQYF. The chain uses TRBV10-1 and TRBJ2-3; D is ambiguous. The read comes to an end 3 residues before the CDR3 does, leaving the germline J gene to fill in the end. The length of the CDR3 is 14 residues. V was pared by 5 bases and J by 0 bases, with 9 bases between. Germline CDR1 reads WNHNN; CDR2 reads SYGVQD (reference sequence).

This clone was seen many times. The read finishes 3 residues shy of the CDR3 end, and the germline J gene is used to complete it. V gene TRBV11-3 combines with J gene TRBJ2-5, with D perhaps matching TRBD1 (6 bases). The ends were cut back, 5 bases at V and 2 bases at J, with 9 bases in the middle. The V gene's germline CDR1 is SGHNT and CDR2 YENEEA. This CDR3 contains 13 residues. The sequenced CDR3 bases are TGTGCCAGCAGCCAAAGGGGGCAAGAGACC. Encoded protein: CASSQRGQET. The full CDR3 protein reads CASSQRGQETQYF.

A note on this clone: The read halts 3 residues ahead of the CDR3 end, with the missing end drawn from the germline J gene. The rearrangement joins TRBV30 to TRBJ1-3; perhaps TRBD1 as D (6 bases). The CDR3 loop spans 16 amino acids. V was cut by 5 bases and J by 0 bases, with 17 bases left in between. Per the germline V gene, CDR1 is GTSNPN and CDR2 is SVGIG (reference sequence). The CDR3 bases that were read are TGTGCCTGGTTACACGGACAGTCTTACTCTGGAAACACC. Its protein is CAWLHGQSYSGNT. The CDR3 reads in full as CAWLHGQSYSGNTIYF.

This clone was seen at least ten times. The read finishes 3 residues shy of the CDR3 end, and the germline J gene is used to complete it. The gene calls are TRBV7-2 and TRBJ1-6; D is possibly TRBD1 (6 bases). This CDR3 region has 14 residues. Germline V CDR1 and CDR2: SGHTA, FQGNSA. The V end lost 7 bases, the J end lost 5 bases, and 12 bases lay between the germline ends. The CDR3 loop is CASTPDRNNSPLHF. The sequenced part of the CDR3 DNA is TGTGCCAGCACCCCAGACAGGAATAATTCACCC.

This clone was picked up a small number of times. The junction departs from the called germline gene at one end, perhaps through a read error. The sequenced fragment ends 3 residues before the CDR3 boundary, so the rest is inferred from the germline J gene. The rearrangement joins TRBV7-7 to TRBJ2-3; tentatively, D is TRBD2 (5 bases). CDR3 length: 15 residues. Germline values: CDR1 SSHAT, CDR2 FNYEAQ (reference sequence). CDR3 DNA (partial): TGTGCTAGCAGCTTAACCCTAGCACCCACAGATACG. Residues: CASSLTLAPTDT. The whole CDR3 reads CASSLTLAPTDTQYF. Full variable domain (remainder filled in from reference TRBV7-7 and TRBJ2-3): GAGVSQSPRYKVTKRGQDVTLRCDPISSHATLYWYQQALGQGPEFLTYFNYEAQPDKSGLPSDRFSAERPEGSISTLTIQRTEQRDSAMYRCASSLTLAPTDTQYFGPGTRLTVL.

Concerning this clone itself: The read is 3 residues too short to cover the CDR3 end, so that end is filled in from the germline J gene. The gene calls are TRBV7-3 and TRBJ1-1; D is uncertain. CDR1 and CDR2 (germline): SGHTA, FQGTGA. The CDR3 is 15 amino acids. The CDR3 sequence: CASSLSSGRFETAFF. The covered CDR3 bases are TGTGCCAGCAGCTTATCTAGCGGGAGATTTGAGACA. Full variable domain (rest looked up from reference TRBV7-3 and TRBJ1-1): GAGVSQTPSNKVTEKGKYVELRCDPISGHTALYWYRQSLGQGPEFLIYFQGTGAADDSGLPNDRFFAVRPEGSVSTLKIQRTERGDSAVYLCASSLSSGRFETAFFGQGTRLTVV.

At least ten counts were recorded for this clone. The CDR3 end falls 3 residues outside the read, so it is completed with the germline J gene. The V call is TRBV11-1, the J call TRBJ2-1, with 7 bases matching TRBD2. Per the germline V gene, CDR1 is SGHAT and CDR2 is FQDESV (reference sequence). The CDR3 totals 14 residues. The ends lost 3 bases at V and 8 bases at J; junction bases unmatched: 7. The part of the CDR3 DNA that was read is TGTGCCAGCAGCTTGGCGGGAGAGGCAGATGAG. It translates to CASSLAGEADE. The full CDR3 is CASSLAGEADEQFF. The full variable domain, rest sourced from reference TRBV11-1 and TRBJ2-1, is EAEVAQSPRYKITEKSQAVAFWCDPISGHATLYWYRQILGQGPELLVQFQDESVVDDSQLPKDRFSAERLKGVDSTLKIQPAELGDSAMYLCASSLAGEADEQFFGPGTRLTVL.

This clone was detected many times. At one of its ends the junction is not consistent with the germline gene, which may arise from a read error. The observed sequence ends 3 residues before the CDR3 terminus, with the missing tail filled in from the germline J gene. V usage is TRBV7-7 and J usage is TRBJ2-5; no firm D call. The length of the CDR3 is 14 residues. In germline, CDR1 is SSHAT, CDR2 FNYEAQ (reference sequence). This CDR3 reads CASSSAPGQETQYF. The sequenced part of the CDR3 DNA is TGTGCTAGCAGCTCTGCGCCCGGCCAAGAGACC.

This clone has at least ten counts. Relative to the germline gene, one junction end is altered; a read error may explain this. The CDR3 end is not reached by the read, which stops 3 residues before it; the germline J gene fills it in. Other DNA sequences within the sample encode an identical CDR3. The gene calls are TRBV29-1 and TRBJ1-2, with a possible D match to TRBD1 (5 bases). The CDR3 is made up of 17 amino acids. CDR1 is SQVTM, CDR2 ANQGSEA, per germline. CDR3 bases read: TGCAGCGTTGTCGTCACAGCTCGCGGGGCCGTTTACTATGGT. Translated: CSVVVTARGAVYYG. The entire CDR3 reads CSVVVTARGAVYYGYTF.

This clone occurred many times. Coverage ceases 3 residues before the CDR3 finishes, and the germline J gene fills in the end. The chain couples TRBV28 to TRBJ2-5, with TRBD1 matching 9 bases. The CDR3 contains 15 residues. Unmatched junction bases numbered 6, after V lost 2 bases and J lost 5 bases. Germline values: CDR1 MDHEN, CDR2 SYDVKM. The CDR3 DNA, read in part, is TGTGCCAGCAGTTTACCTTCGACAGGGGGGGAGACC. Translating gives CASSLPSTGGET. The full-length CDR3 reads as CASSLPSTGGETQYF.

This clone was seen ten or more times. The CDR3 is cut off 3 residues early in the read; its end comes from the germline J gene. V and J are TRBV5-4 and TRBJ2-1; 10 bases align to TRBD2. Germline CDR1 and CDR2: SGHNT and YYREEE (reference sequence). The CDR3 loop spans 14 amino acids. The V gene end was trimmed by 4 bases and the J gene end by 7 bases; junction bases not matched to a gene: 5. The CDR3 DNA, read in part, is TGTGCCAGCAGCCCCGGACTAGCGGAGAATGAG. Amino acids: CASSPGLAENE. The complete CDR3 protein is CASSPGLAENEQFF.

This clone was seen more than once but under ten times. Read coverage stops 3 residues before the CDR3 terminus; the germline J gene supplies the remainder. V usage is TRBV2 and J usage is TRBJ2-2; 10 bases line up with TRBD1. CDR1 SNHLY and CDR2 FYNNEI come from the germline V gene. This CDR3 has 16 amino acids. V gave up 5 bases and J gave up 4 bases; unmatched junction bases: 7. Incomplete CDR3 DNA: TGTGCCAGCAGTCCCGACAGGGGGCTGGTCACCGGGGAG. This sequence encodes CASSPDRGLVTGE. The CDR3 in full is CASSPDRGLVTGELFF.

This clone was detected ten times or more. A read error may account for a junction end that differs from germline. The CDR3 end lies 3 residues beyond the end of the read and is filled in from the germline J gene. The J gene is TRBJ2-5, the V gene TRBV18; D gene uncertain. Per the germline V gene, CDR1 is KGHSH and CDR2 is LQKENI. This CDR3 has 13 residues. The CDR3 bases that were read are TGTGCCAGCTTACCAACAGACCAAGAGACC. Translation gives CASLPTDQET. The full CDR3 protein reads CASLPTDQETQYF.

This clone was seen ten or more times. With the read ending 3 residues before the CDR3 end, the germline J gene is used to fill in that end. This rearrangement joins TRBV5-4 to TRBJ1-4; TRBD1 is a possible D gene (5 bases). The CDR3 totals 15 residues. V was cut by 3 bases and J by 6 bases, with 15 bases left in between. Germline CDR1 SGHNT, CDR2 YYREEE (reference sequence). CDR3 amino acids: CASSSRAGWDEKLFF. Incomplete CDR3 DNA: TGTGCCAGCAGCTCACGGGCAGGGTGGGATGAAAAA.